One sample yielded the 7 T cell receptor beta chains listed below, sequenced in a study of blood T cell repertoires in COVID-19. The repertoire was sequenced with immunoSEQ multiplex PCR; TCRdb's copy has only in-frame clones and lacks some. The sample holds more than 300,000 clones, roughly 90% seen once. Material: peripheral blood. The receptors originated from a woman aged 65 to 85 with COVID-19, enrolled during active disease.

The rearrangement uses TRBV3-1 (or the pseudogene TRBV3-2) and TRBJ2-1, with D hard to call. Per the germline V gene, CDR1 is LGHDT and CDR2 is YNNKEL (reference sequence). The CDR3 extends over 14 amino acids. V was pared by 3 bases and J by 9 bases, with 15 bases between. The DNA for the CDR3 is TGTGCCAGCAGCCAGGTCAGGTCAGCTGGTGAGCAGTTCTTC. Translation gives CASSQVRSAGEQFF.

This clone has just a few counts. The chain recombines TRBV6-6 with TRBJ1-6; unclear D gene. The CDR3 covers 15 residues. The V end lost 7 bases, the J end lost 0 bases, and 10 bases lay between the germline ends. The germline V gene has CDR1 MNHNY and CDR2 SVGAGI (reference sequence). The CDR3 DNA reads as TGTGCCAGCACCGAAAGAGGCTCCTATAATTCACCCCTCCACTTT. Protein product: CASTERGSYNSPLHF.

A single count supports this clone. CDR3 amino acids: CASSGGPYNEQFF. The DNA for the CDR3 is TGTGCCAGCAGTGGAGGGCCATACAATGAGCAGTTCTTC. The rearrangement links TRBV28 to TRBJ2-1; tentatively, D is TRBD2 (6 bases). CDR1 MDHEN and CDR2 SYDVKM come from the germline V gene. This CDR3 region has 13 residues. Trimming removed 5 bases from V and 4 bases from J, with 9 bases in between.

The J gene is TRBJ1-1, the V gene TRBV7-8; no reliable D call. The CDR3 spans 13 residues. Per the germline V gene, CDR1 is SGHVS and CDR2 is FQNEAQ. With 2 bases removed from V and 8 bases from J, the gap between germline ends came to 12 bases. CDR3 sequence reads: CASSLSGREEAFF. For the CDR3, the DNA is TGTGCCAGCAGCTTAAGTGGGCGCGAAGAAGCTTTCTTT.

V is TRBV10-3 and J is TRBJ1-1; D ambiguous. The CDR3 spans 13 residues. The ends were cut back, 3 bases at V and 6 bases at J, with 11 bases in the middle. CDR1 and CDR2 from the germline V gene are ENHRY and SYGVKD. CDR3 sequence: CAISDFLPAEAFF. CDR3 bases: TGTGCCATCAGTGATTTCCTTCCCGCTGAAGCTTTCTTT.

This clone has only a few counts. CDR3 in amino acids: CASSVGRTAYQETQYF. CDR3 in DNA: TGTGCCAGCAGCGTAGGGAGGACAGCGTACCAAGAGACCCAGTACTTC. The chain recombines TRBV9 with TRBJ2-5, with D possibly being TRBD1 (6 bases). The CDR3 is 16 residues long. V lost 0 bases and J lost 0, with 12 bases in between. Per the germline V gene, CDR1 is SGDLS and CDR2 is YYNGEE. Full variable domain (missing parts from reference TRBV9 and TRBJ2-5): DSGVTQTPKHLITATGQRVTLRCSPRSGDLSVYWYQQSLDQGLQFLIQYYNGEERAKGNILERFSAQQFPDLHSELNLSSLELGDSALYFCASSVGRTAYQETQYFGPGTRLLVL.

This clone was picked up one time. The chain uses TRBV5-5 and TRBJ1-2; 7 bases fit TRBD1. Germline V lookup: CDR1 SGHKS, CDR2 YYEKEE (reference sequence). This CDR3 has 14 residues. V lost 2 bases, J lost 2 bases, and 3 bases stayed unmatched. The CDR3 loop is CASSFLTGNYGYTF. CDR3 in DNA: TGTGCCAGCAGCTTCTTGACAGGGAACTATGGCTACACCTTC.